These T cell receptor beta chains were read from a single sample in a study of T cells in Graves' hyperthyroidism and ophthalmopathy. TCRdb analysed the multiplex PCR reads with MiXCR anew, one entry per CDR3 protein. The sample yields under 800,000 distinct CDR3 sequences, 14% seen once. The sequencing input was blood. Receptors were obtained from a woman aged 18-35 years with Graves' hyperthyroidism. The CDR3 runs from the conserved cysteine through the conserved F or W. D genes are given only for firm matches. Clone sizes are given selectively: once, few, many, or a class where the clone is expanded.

CDR3 protein: CSARPYDREDVQPQHF
CDR3 DNA: TGCAGTGCTAGACCATACGACAGGGAAGATGTTCAGCCCCAGCATTTT
V gene: TRBV20-1
D gene: TRBD1
clone size: many
J gene: TRBJ1-5

CDR3 protein: CSVLPRTDDTEAFF
CDR3 DNA: TGCAGCGTGCTGCCCCGGACGGATGACACTGAAGCTTTCTTT
V gene: TRBV29-1
D gene: -
clone size: few
J gene: TRBJ1-1

CDR3 protein: CASSLEFGEQTQYF
CDR3 DNA: TGTGCCAGCAGCTTAGAGTTTGGTGAGCAGACCCAGTACTTC
V gene: TRBV7-6
D gene: -
clone size: few
J gene: TRBJ2-5

CDR3 protein: CASSSETSGRGDTQYF
CDR3 DNA: TGTGCCAGCAGTTCCGAGACTAGCGGGAGGGGGGATACGCAGTATTTT
V gene: TRBV12-3/TRBV12-4
D gene: TRBD2
clone size: many
J gene: TRBJ2-3

CDR3 protein: CASSPAGGPTTGELFF
CDR3 DNA: TGTGCCAGCAGCCCCGCGGGAGGGCCTACGACCGGGGAGCTGTTTTTT
V gene: TRBV7-2
D gene: TRBD2
clone size: -
J gene: TRBJ2-2

CDR3 protein: CATHTGDYNEQFF
CDR3 DNA: TGTGCCACCCATACGGGGGACTACAATGAGCAGTTCTTC
V gene: TRBV6-2/TRBV6-3
D gene: -
clone size: few
J gene: TRBJ2-1

CDR3 protein: CATSEWGSRETQYF
CDR3 DNA: TGTGCCACCAGTGAATGGGGGTCAAGGGAGACCCAGTACTTC
V gene: TRBV24-1
D gene: -
clone size: many
J gene: TRBJ2-5

CDR3 protein: CASSLRDLAGELFF
CDR3 DNA: TGTGCCAGCAGTCTCCGGGATCTCGCCGGGGAGCTGTTTTTT
V gene: TRBV6-1
D gene: -
clone size: few
J gene: TRBJ2-2

CDR3 protein: CSVSGGLSSYNEQFF
CDR3 DNA: TGCAGCGTCTCAGGGGGCCTCAGCTCCTACAATGAGCAGTTCTTC
V gene: TRBV29-1
D gene: TRBD1
clone size: few
J gene: TRBJ2-1

CDR3 protein: CASSLERYYEQYF
CDR3 DNA: TGCGCCAGCAGCTTGGAACGGTACTACGAGCAGTACTTC
V gene: TRBV5-1
D gene: -
clone size: many
J gene: TRBJ2-7

CDR3 protein: CASSLQSQVNYGYTF
CDR3 DNA: TGCGCCAGCAGCCTTCAATCACAGGTTAACTATGGCTACACCTTC
V gene: TRBV4-1
D gene: -
clone size: many
J gene: TRBJ1-2

CDR3 protein: CAIRPLPDDPQHF
CDR3 DNA: TGTGCCATCAGGCCCCTTCCGGACGATCCCCAGCATTTT
V gene: TRBV10-3
D gene: -
clone size: many
J gene: TRBJ1-5

CDR3 protein: CASGRTDNQPQHF
CDR3 DNA: TGTGCCAGCGGGAGGACAGATAATCAGCCCCAGCATTTT
V gene: TRBV2
D gene: -
clone size: many
J gene: TRBJ1-5

CDR3 protein: CATSSSGTSRTGELFF
CDR3 DNA: TGTGCCACCAGCAGTTCCGGGACTAGTCGTACCGGGGAGCTGTTTTTT
V gene: TRBV15
D gene: TRBD2
clone size: many
J gene: TRBJ2-2

CDR3 protein: CAGSYRLGEAFF
CDR3 DNA: TGTGCCGGCAGTTACCGCCTCGGAGAAGCTTTCTTT
V gene: TRBV6-9
D gene: -
clone size: -
J gene: TRBJ1-1

CDR3 protein: CSARRSETQYF
CDR3 DNA: TGCAGTGCTAGACGAAGCGAGACCCAGTACTTC
V gene: TRBV20-1
D gene: -
clone size: many
J gene: TRBJ2-5

CDR3 protein: CASSHGTGELFF
CDR3 DNA: TGTGCCAGCAGTCACGGTACCGGGGAGCTGTTTTTT
V gene: TRBV6-1
D gene: -
clone size: many
J gene: TRBJ2-2

CDR3 protein: CASSGGQGAYNEQFF
CDR3 DNA: TGTGCCAGCAGCGGTGGACAGGGAGCCTACAATGAGCAGTTCTTC
V gene: TRBV11-2
D gene: TRBD1
clone size: many
J gene: TRBJ2-1

CDR3 protein: CASSPFGQTNYNEQFF
CDR3 DNA: TGTGCCAGCAGCCCGTTCGGGCAGACAAACTACAATGAGCAGTTCTTC
V gene: TRBV9
D gene: -
clone size: few
J gene: TRBJ2-1

CDR3 protein: CASSFLTSYGGEQFF
CDR3 DNA: TGTGCCAGCAGCTTTTTGACTAGCTACGGGGGTGAGCAGTTCTTC
V gene: TRBV7-8
D gene: TRBD2
clone size: many
J gene: TRBJ2-1

CDR3 protein: CASSLEGDRKAFF
CDR3 DNA: TGTGCCAGCAGCTTAGAAGGGGACAGGAAAGCTTTCTTT
V gene: TRBV7-2
D gene: TRBD1
clone size: -
J gene: TRBJ1-1

CDR3 protein: CASSQGVSRSDYGYTF
CDR3 DNA: TGCGCCAGCAGCCAAGGGGTGTCCAGGTCGGACTATGGCTACACCTTC
V gene: TRBV4-1
D gene: -
clone size: few
J gene: TRBJ1-2

CDR3 protein: CATSSGRTTQTKGYTF
CDR3 DNA: TGTGCCACCAGTTCCGGCAGGACTACCCAGACGAAGGGCTACACCTTC
V gene: TRBV24-1
D gene: -
clone size: many
J gene: TRBJ1-2

CDR3 protein: CASSLEGSREQFF
CDR3 DNA: TGTGCCAGCAGCTTAGAAGGATCACGGGAGCAGTTCTTC
V gene: TRBV7-3
D gene: -
clone size: many
J gene: TRBJ2-1